This section outlines one T cell receptor beta chain sequence together with its context. The data belong to a study of T-cell reconstitution after alpha-beta-depleted transplantation in children. The V segment lost 1 base and the J segment 5 bases; nucleotides outside the gene matches: 15. CDR3 length: 17 residues. Germline V gene lookup returns CDR1 DFQATT and CDR2 SNEGSKA (reference sequence). Preparation of the TCRbeta library used unique molecular identifiers. TCRdb re-called the PCR reads through MiXCR, storing one row per CDR3 protein. The sample carries roughly 570,000 distinct CDR3 sequences, 27% recorded once.

Specimen: PBMCs, collected before TCRalphabeta/CD19-depleted stem cell transplant. This TCR came from a boy in the first two years of life with Wiskott-Aldrich syndrome, due to receive a stem cell transplant. The chain joins TRBV20-1 to TRBJ2-5; 8 bases are a match to TRBD2. Here the CDR3 reads CSARVAGGVTERETQYF. CDR3 nucleotides: TGCAGTGCTAGAGTGGCGGGAGGAGTGACAGAACGGGAGACCCAGTACTTC.